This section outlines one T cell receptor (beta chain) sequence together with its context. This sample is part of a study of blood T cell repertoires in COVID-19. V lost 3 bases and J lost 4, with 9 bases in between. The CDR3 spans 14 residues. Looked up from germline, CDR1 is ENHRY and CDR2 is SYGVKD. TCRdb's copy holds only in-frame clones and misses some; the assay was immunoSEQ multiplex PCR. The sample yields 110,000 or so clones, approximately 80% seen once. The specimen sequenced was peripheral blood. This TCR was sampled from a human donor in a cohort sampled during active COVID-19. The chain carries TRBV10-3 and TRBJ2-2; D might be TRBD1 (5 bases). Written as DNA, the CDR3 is TGTGCCATCAGTGAAGCCAGGGTCACCGGGGAGCTGTTTTTT. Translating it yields CAISEARVTGELFF.